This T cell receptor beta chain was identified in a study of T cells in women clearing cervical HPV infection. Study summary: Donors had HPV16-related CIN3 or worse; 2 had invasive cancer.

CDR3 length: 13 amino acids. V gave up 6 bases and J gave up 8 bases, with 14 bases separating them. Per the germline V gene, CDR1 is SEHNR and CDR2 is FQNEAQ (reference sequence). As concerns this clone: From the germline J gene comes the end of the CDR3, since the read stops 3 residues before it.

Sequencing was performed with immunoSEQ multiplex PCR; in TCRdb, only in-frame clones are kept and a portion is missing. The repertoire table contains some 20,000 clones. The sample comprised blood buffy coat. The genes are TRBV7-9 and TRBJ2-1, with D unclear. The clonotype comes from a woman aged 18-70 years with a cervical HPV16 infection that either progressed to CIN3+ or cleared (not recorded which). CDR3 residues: CASRAPHMDEQFF. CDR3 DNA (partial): TGTGCCAGCAGGGCTCCCCACATGGATGAG.